Listed below are T cell receptor beta chains from one sample, sequenced in a study of cytomegalovirus exposure and HLA in healthy donors. Measured with immunoSEQ multiplex PCR; TCRdb has only the in-frame clones, and not every one. The sample lists about 140,000 clones, over 65% seen once, with 1.5% to 2% in the top ten. Sequenced: PBMCs. The origin of the receptors is a woman between 25 and 40 years old in good health and CMV-seronegative. Each CDR3 is given with its conserved first and last residue. A D gene is named only where the DNA matches it firmly. Size is omitted from some rows. Given values are once, few, many or a class for expanded clones.

D: TRBD1
V: TRBV5-6
size: once
J: TRBJ2-2
CDR3: CASSLEQGETGELFF
DNA: TGTGCCAGCAGCTTGGAACAGGGGGAAACCGGGGAGCTGTTTTTT

D: TRBD2
V: TRBV4-1
size: once
J: TRBJ2-3
CDR3: CASSTGTSADASSTDTQYF
DNA: TGCGCCAGCAGCACCGGGACTAGCGCCGACGCCTCTAGCACAGATACGCAGTATTTT

D: .
V: TRBV11-2
size: .
J: TRBJ2-7
CDR3: CASSLEGGHEQYF
DNA: TGTGCCAGCAGCTTAGAAGGGGGTCACGAGCAGTACTTC

D: .
V: TRBV2
size: once
J: TRBJ1-5
CDR3: CASSENRYSNQPQHF
DNA: TGTGCCAGCAGTGAAAACAGATATAGCAATCAGCCCCAGCATTTT

D: .
V: TRBV28
size: .
J: TRBJ1-1
CDR3: CASSPPRDTEAFF
DNA: TGTGCCAGCAGTCCACCCAGGGACACTGAAGCTTTCTTT

D: TRBD2
V: TRBV4-2
size: few
J: TRBJ2-5
CDR3: CASSQDRPAGGPKTQYF
DNA: TGTGCCAGCAGCCAAGATAGGCCAGCGGGGGGGCCGAAGACCCAGTACTTC

D: TRBD1
V: TRBV5-1
size: few
J: TRBJ2-3
CDR3: CASSRGTGTTDTQYF
DNA: TGCGCCAGCAGCCGGGGGACAGGGACCACAGATACGCAGTATTTT

D: TRBD2
V: TRBV6-5
size: .
J: TRBJ2-1
CDR3: CASAPPGLGYNEQFF
DNA: TGTGCCAGCGCCCCGCCGGGACTAGGGTACAATGAGCAGTTCTTC

D: .
V: TRBV6-5
size: .
J: TRBJ1-5
CDR3: CASSYSQFSNQPQHF
DNA: TGTGCCAGCAGTTACTCACAGTTTAGCAATCAGCCCCAGCATTTT

D: .
V: TRBV28
size: .
J: TRBJ1-2
CDR3: CASSLHAGRGYTF
DNA: TGTGCCAGCAGCCTTCACGCAGGTCGAGGCTACACCTTC

D: TRBD2
V: TRBV5-1
size: .
J: TRBJ2-5
CDR3: CASSKAGDKETQYF
DNA: TGCGCCAGCAGCAAAGCGGGGGACAAGGAGACCCAGTACTTC

D: TRBD2
V: TRBV5-1
size: few
J: TRBJ2-3
CDR3: CASRAGGSTDTQYF
DNA: TGCGCCAGCAGAGCGGGAGGAAGCACAGATACGCAGTATTTT

D: .
V: TRBV4-1
size: .
J: TRBJ2-3
CDR3: CASSQAVGPLHTQYF
DNA: TGCGCCAGCAGCCAAGCGGTGGGGCCCCTCCATACGCAGTATTTT

D: TRBD1
V: TRBV7-3
size: .
J: TRBJ2-1
CDR3: CASSVGTALGNEQFF
DNA: TGTGCCAGCAGCGTCGGGACAGCCCTTGGGAATGAGCAGTTCTTC

D: .
V: TRBV7-2
size: few
J: TRBJ2-3
CDR3: CASRTGGLDGTDTQYF
DNA: TGTGCCAGCAGGACGGGGGGCCTAGATGGCACAGATACGCAGTATTTT

D: .
V: TRBV10-3
size: .
J: TRBJ1-2
CDR3: CAISEEAVGKGGYTF
DNA: TGTGCCATCAGTGAGGAGGCGGTAGGGAAGGGGGGCTACACCTTC

D: .
V: TRBV18
size: .
J: TRBJ2-7
CDR3: CASSPPVSSYEQYF
DNA: TGTGCCAGCTCACCACCAGTGAGCTCCTACGAGCAGTACTTC

D: TRBD2
V: TRBV7-8
size: .
J: TRBJ2-5
CDR3: CASSLGGGGGETQYF
DNA: TGTGCCAGCAGCTTAGGAGGTGGGGGGGGAGAGACCCAGTACTTC

D: TRBD1
V: TRBV7-9
size: .
J: TRBJ1-5
CDR3: CASSPGTAYQPQHF
DNA: TGTGCCAGCAGCCCAGGGACAGCTTATCAGCCCCAGCATTTT

D: .
V: TRBV30
size: .
J: TRBJ2-5
CDR3: CAWSGQYQETQYF
DNA: TGTGCCTGGAGTGGACAGTACCAAGAGACCCAGTACTTC

D: .
V: TRBV28
size: .
J: TRBJ1-2
CDR3: CASSLTGYYGYTF
DNA: TGTGCCAGCAGTTTGACGGGGTACTATGGCTACACCTTC

D: .
V: TRBV5-1
size: .
J: TRBJ2-7
CDR3: CASRAIPANYYEQYF
DNA: TGCGCCAGCCGAGCTATACCGGCTAATTACTACGAGCAGTACTTC

D: TRBD1
V: TRBV5-1
size: few
J: TRBJ2-5
CDR3: CASSSGPGGETQYF
DNA: TGCGCCAGCAGCTCAGGGCCAGGGGGAGAGACCCAGTACTTC

D: TRBD2
V: TRBV7-9
size: .
J: TRBJ2-7
CDR3: CASSELAGVSYEQYF
DNA: TGTGCCAGCAGCGAACTAGCGGGAGTCTCCTACGAGCAGTACTTC

D: .
V: TRBV7-8
size: once
J: TRBJ1-1
CDR3: CASSLRGNTEAFF
DNA: TGTGCCAGCAGCTTACGGGGGAACACTGAAGCTTTCTTT

D: TRBD1
V: TRBV2
size: once
J: TRBJ2-5
CDR3: CASTTGVQETQYF
DNA: TGTGCCAGCACAACAGGGGTCCAAGAGACCCAGTACTTC

D: TRBD1
V: TRBV4-1
size: .
J: TRBJ1-6
CDR3: CASSQSPLPGTGSSPLHF
DNA: TGCGCCAGCAGCCAGTCTCCTTTACCCGGGACAGGGTCTTCACCCCTCCACTTT

D: TRBD1
V: TRBV27
size: .
J: TRBJ1-5
CDR3: CASSRDRGMDQPQHF
DNA: TGTGCCAGCAGTCGGGACAGGGGAATGGATCAGCCCCAGCATTTT

D: TRBD2
V: TRBV7-8
size: few
J: TRBJ2-3
CDR3: CASGKRGGLADTQYF
DNA: TGTGCCTCCGGAAAACGGGGGGGCCTGGCAGATACGCAGTATTTT

D: .
V: TRBV28
size: .
J: TRBJ2-5
CDR3: CASSSDRLLQETQYF
DNA: TGTGCCAGCAGCTCAGACAGGCTCCTCCAAGAGACCCAGTACTTC

D: .
V: TRBV5-1
size: few
J: TRBJ2-3
CDR3: CASSLGLQGRGADTQYF
DNA: TGCGCCAGCAGCTTGGGTTTACAGGGACGCGGTGCAGATACGCAGTATTTT

D: .
V: TRBV5-1
size: .
J: TRBJ2-1
CDR3: CASSLGGYNEQFF
DNA: TGCGCCAGCAGCCTAGGGGGCTACAATGAGCAGTTCTTC

D: TRBD1
V: TRBV30
size: .
J: TRBJ1-2
CDR3: CAWSVQIISDRGRGYTF
DNA: TGTGCCTGGAGTGTACAGATTATCTCGGACAGGGGACGAGGCTACACCTTC

D: .
V: TRBV4-1
size: few
J: TRBJ2-5
CDR3: CASSQDHGSSQETQYF
DNA: TGCGCCAGCAGCCAAGATCACGGTAGCAGCCAAGAGACCCAGTACTTC

D: TRBD1
V: TRBV28
size: .
J: TRBJ2-5
CDR3: CASSLGTGLETQYF
DNA: TGTGCCAGCAGTTTAGGGACAGGGTTGGAGACCCAGTACTTC

D: TRBD1
V: TRBV6-1
size: .
J: TRBJ1-5
CDR3: CASSVSYRGGQPQHF
DNA: TGTGCCAGCAGTGTCTCCTACAGGGGGGGTCAGCCCCAGCATTTT

D: .
V: TRBV6-6
size: .
J: TRBJ2-3
CDR3: CASSPQDTQYF
DNA: TGTGCCAGCAGCCCTCAGGATACGCAGTATTTT

D: .
V: TRBV21-1
size: once
J: TRBJ1-5
CDR3: CASSEIGRGTNQPQHF
DNA: TGTGCCAGCAGCGAAATCGGGAGGGGCACAAATCAGCCCCAGCATTTT

D: .
V: TRBV6-1
size: .
J: TRBJ2-1
CDR3: CASSEFGESNEQFF
DNA: TGTGCCAGCAGTGAGTTCGGGGAATCCAATGAGCAGTTCTTC

D: .
V: TRBV18
size: .
J: TRBJ2-1
CDR3: CASSVQSSSYNEQFF
DNA: TGTGCCAGCTCAGTTCAGTCTAGCTCCTACAATGAGCAGTTCTTC

D: .
V: TRBV19
size: .
J: TRBJ2-5
CDR3: CASRDRVQETQYF
DNA: TGTGCCAGTAGGGACAGAGTACAAGAGACCCAGTACTTC

D: .
V: TRBV28
size: .
J: TRBJ2-7
CDR3: CASSLVSYEQYF
DNA: TGTGCCAGCAGTTTGGTGAGTTACGAGCAGTACTTC

D: .
V: TRBV29-1
size: .
J: TRBJ1-6
CDR3: CSVEHRRNSPLHF
DNA: TGCAGCGTTGAACACAGGAGAAATTCACCCCTCCACTTT